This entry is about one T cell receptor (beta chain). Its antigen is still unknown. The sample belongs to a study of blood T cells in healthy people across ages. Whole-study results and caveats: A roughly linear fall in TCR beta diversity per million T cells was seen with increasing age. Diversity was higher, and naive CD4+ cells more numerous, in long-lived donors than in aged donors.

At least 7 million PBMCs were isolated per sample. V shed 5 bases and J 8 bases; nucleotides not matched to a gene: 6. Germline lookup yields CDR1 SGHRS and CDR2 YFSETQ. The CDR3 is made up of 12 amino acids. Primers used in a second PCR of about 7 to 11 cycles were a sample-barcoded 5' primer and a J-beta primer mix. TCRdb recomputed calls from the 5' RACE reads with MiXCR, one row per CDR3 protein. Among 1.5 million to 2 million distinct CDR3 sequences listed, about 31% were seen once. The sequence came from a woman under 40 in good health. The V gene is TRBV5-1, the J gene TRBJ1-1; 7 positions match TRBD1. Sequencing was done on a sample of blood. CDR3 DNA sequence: TGCGCCAGCAGACGGGACAGCGACGAAGCTTTCTTT. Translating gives CASRRDSDEAFF.